The 25 T cell receptor beta chains below come from one sample, sequenced in a study of vaccination effects on CD4 cells after COVID-19. Sequenced by immunoSEQ multiplex PCR; TCRdb stores in-frame clones only, minus some. This sample yields about 66,000 clones, of which 72% are seen a single time; roughly 25% belongs to the top ten. Subsequent to roughly 9 days of culture, CD4+ T cells were isolated. These receptors' targets are unknown. Sequencing was performed on CD4+ T cells from PBMCs cultured without peptide, taken before COVID-19 vaccination. The receptors derive from a human donor who had a prior SARS-CoV-2 infection.

The chain combines TRBV5-1 with TRBJ2-7; no clear D. Trimming left V 4 bases short and J 2 bases short, with 13 bases between. CDR1 is SGHRS and CDR2 is YFSETQ in the germline V gene. CDR3 length: 14 amino acids. The CDR3 region is CASSPRVRTYEQYF. The CDR3 DNA sequence: TGCGCCAGCAGCCCAAGGGTGCGAACCTACGAGCAGTACTTC. Variable domain in full (rest from reference TRBV5-1 and TRBJ2-7): KAGVTQTPRYLIKTRGQQVTLSCSPISGHRSVSWYQQTPGQGLQFLFEYFSETQRNKGNFPGRFSGRQFSNSRSEMNVSTLELGDSALYLCASSPRVRTYEQYFGPGTRLTVT.

The V gene is TRBV21-1, the J gene TRBJ2-1; TRBD2, the table's D call, was not compared with the DNA. TRBV21-1 is noted as a pseudogene. The CDR3 loop spans 22 amino acids. The CDR3 DNA sequence: TGTGCCAGCAGCAAGAGGCCCAGTCCGACTAGCGGGAGATGTACGTCGCACAATGAGCAGTTCTTC. Translated, it gives CASSKRPSPTSGRCTSHNEQFF.

The chain recombines TRBV6-1 with TRBJ2-1, with D hard to call. Germline CDR1 is MNHNS and CDR2 is SASEGT. The V gene lost 3 bases and the J gene lost 8 bases, with 14 bases spanning the gap. The CDR3 is 14 amino acids. Here the CDR3 DNA reads TGTGCCAGCAGTGAGACCTCACTTGGCGATGAGCAGTTCTTC. Protein product: CASSETSLGDEQFF.

This rearrangement joins TRBV11-2 to TRBJ1-4, with 7 nucleotides matching TRBD1. Trimming removed 9 bases from V and 0 bases from J; junction bases left unmatched: 10. Per germline, CDR1 SGHAT and CDR2 FQNNGV. This CDR3 comprises 16 residues. The CDR3 coding sequence is TGTGCCAGTAGCCCCAGGGGGTTTGCAACTAATGAAAAACTGTTTTTT. Translated, it gives CASSPRGFATNEKLFF. The full variable domain, rest sourced from reference TRBV11-2 and TRBJ1-4, is EAGVAQSPRYKIIEKRQSVAFWCNPISGHATLYWYQQILGQGPKLLIQFQNNGVVDDSQLPKDRFSAERLKGVDSTLKIQPAKLEDSAVYLCASSPRGFATNEKLFFGSGTQLSVL.

This rearrangement joins TRBV3-1 (or the pseudogene TRBV3-2) to TRBJ2-7; tentatively, D is TRBD1 (5 bases). The CDR3 spans 13 residues. Germline V gene sequence: CDR1 LGHDT, CDR2 YNNKEL (reference sequence). V was clipped by 3 bases and J by 4 bases, with 10 bases between them. The CDR3 here is CASSHSGSYEQYF. For the CDR3, the DNA is TGTGCCAGCAGCCATTCAGGGTCTTACGAGCAGTACTTC.

The CDR3 loop reads CASSLGTEEKLFF. Written as DNA, the CDR3 is TGTGCCAGCAGCTTGGGGACGGAAGAAAAACTGTTTTTT. The chain uses TRBV5-6 and TRBJ1-4, with D unresolved. The CDR3 is 13 amino acids. Germline V gene lookup returns CDR1 SGHDT and CDR2 YYEEEE. V was trimmed by 0 bases and J by 8 bases, leaving 8 bases between them. Together with reference TRBV5-6 and TRBJ1-4, the CDR3 gives the full variable domain: DAGVTQSPTHLIKTRGQQVTLRCSPKSGHDTVSWYQQALGQGPQFIFQYYEEEERQRGNFPDRFSGHQFPNYSSELNVNALLLGDSALYLCASSLGTEEKLFFGSGTQLSVL.

This sequence joins TRBV2 and TRBJ1-2; 7 positions agree with TRBD1. With V trimmed by 7 bases and J by 4 bases, 6 bases remained unmatched. Looked up from germline, CDR1 is SNHLY and CDR2 is FYNNEI. The CDR3 runs to 13 residues. As DNA, the CDR3 is TGTGCCAGCATACCCGGGACAGCCTATGGCTACACCTTC. This encodes CASIPGTAYGYTF.

The sample holds a few counts of this clone. The rearrangement links TRBV5-4 to TRBJ1-2, with 10 bases that match TRBD1. This CDR3 spans 16 amino acids. The junction had 7 bases not matched to a gene; V was cut back by 3 bases and J by 2 bases. In germline, CDR1 is SGHNT, CDR2 YYREEE (reference sequence). CDR3 residues: CASSWGPGQGNYGYTF. In DNA, the CDR3 is TGTGCCAGCAGCTGGGGACCGGGACAGGGGAACTATGGCTACACCTTC.

This chain links TRBV5-1 with TRBJ2-5; D possibly matches TRBD1 or TRBD2 (6 bases each). Between the trimmed V and J ends, which lost 4 bases and 4 bases, there was a span of 17 bases. Germline CDR1 SGHRS, CDR2 YFSETQ. This CDR3 comprises 15 residues. The CDR3 is CASSPRRGVGETQYF. CDR3 nucleotide sequence: TGCGCCAGCAGCCCCCGTAGGGGGGTGGGAGAGACCCAGTACTTC. The full variable domain, rest sourced from reference TRBV5-1 and TRBJ2-5, is KAGVTQTPRYLIKTRGQQVTLSCSPISGHRSVSWYQQTPGQGLQFLFEYFSETQRNKGNFPGRFSGRQFSNSRSEMNVSTLELGDSALYLCASSPRRGVGETQYFGPGTRLLVL.

This chain joins TRBV2 and TRBJ1-1; D gene uncertain. This CDR3 has 13 amino acids. Germline values: CDR1 SNHLY, CDR2 FYNNEI. The V and J ends lost 0 bases and 12 bases respectively, with 14 bases between them. CDR3 sequence: CASSEAGGFEPFF. The CDR3 DNA sequence: TGTGCCAGCAGTGAAGCGGGAGGGTTTGAGCCTTTCTTT.

This clone was recorded a few times. The chain uses TRBV5-1 and TRBJ2-2; D might be TRBD1 or TRBD2, each matching 6 bases. Deletions cut 1 base from V and 0 bases from J, with 13 bases between. Germline lookup yields CDR1 SGHRS and CDR2 YFSETQ. The CDR3 length is 17 residues. CDR3 in amino acids: CASSLTAGGPNTGELFF. CDR3 coding DNA: TGCGCCAGCAGCTTGACGGCCGGGGGCCCGAACACCGGGGAGCTGTTTTTT.

The gene calls are TRBV10-3 and TRBJ1-1; possible D gene TRBD1, 5 bases. This CDR3 contains 12 residues. Germline-derived CDR1 and CDR2 are ENHRY and SYGVKD. V shed 11 bases and J shed 3 bases, with 13 bases lying between them. CDR3 sequence reads: CASQSGDTEAFF. The CDR3 coding sequence is TGTGCCTCCCAGTCGGGGGACACTGAAGCTTTCTTT.

This clone was counted once. The rearrangement links TRBV4-2 to TRBJ2-1; 10 bases are a match to TRBD2. V lost 4 bases and J lost 10; bases outside the gene matches: 13. This CDR3 region has 16 residues. Per the germline V gene, CDR1 is LGHNA and CDR2 is YNFKEQ. The CDR3 region is CASSRERTSGQGEQFF. The DNA of the CDR3 is TGTGCCAGCAGCCGAGAACGGACTAGCGGCCAAGGAGAGCAGTTCTTC.

This clone has a handful of counts. The chain carries TRBV2 and TRBJ2-6, with TRBD1 as a possible D gene (6 bases). This CDR3 has 15 residues. Germline V gives CDR1 SNHLY, CDR2 FYNNEI. Trimming stripped 11 bases from V and 2 bases from J, with 16 bases between. Here the CDR3 reads CAGRTGMTGANVLTF. The CDR3 DNA reads TGTGCCGGGAGAACAGGGATGACTGGGGCCAACGTCCTGACTTTC.

V and J are TRBV2 and TRBJ2-1; TRBD1 matches 7 bases. Germline CDR1 SNHLY, CDR2 FYNNEI. CDR3 size: 15 residues. Unmatched junction bases numbered 3, after V lost 4 bases and J lost 0 bases. CDR3 nucleotide sequence: TGTGCCAGCAGTGGGAACAGGGGCTCCTACAATGAGCAGTTCTTC. This sequence encodes CASSGNRGSYNEQFF.

The chain has TRBV6-8 and TRBJ2-7, with D maybe TRBD2 (5 bases). Germline lookup yields CDR1 MNHGY and CDR2 SAAAGT. V lost 8 bases, J lost 6 bases, and 14 bases lay in between. This CDR3 has 12 residues. CDR3 coding DNA: TGTGCCAGCCACAATACTCGGGGCGAGCAGTACTTC. The encoded protein is CASHNTRGEQYF.

The V gene is TRBV11-2, the J gene TRBJ2-1; perhaps TRBD1 as D (6 bases). Trimming stripped 5 bases from V and 4 bases from J, with 9 bases between. The CDR3 contains 13 residues. Germline V gives CDR1 SGHAT, CDR2 FQNNGV. This CDR3 is CASSPDRYNEQFF. CDR3 in DNA: TGTGCCAGCAGCCCTGACAGGTACAATGAGCAGTTCTTC. The full variable domain, with the rest looked up from reference TRBV11-2 and TRBJ2-1, is EAGVAQSPRYKIIEKRQSVAFWCNPISGHATLYWYQQILGQGPKLLIQFQNNGVVDDSQLPKDRFSAERLKGVDSTLKIQPAKLEDSAVYLCASSPDRYNEQFFGPGTRLTVL.

The chain recombines TRBV5-3 with TRBJ2-3, with D perhaps TRBD1 (6 bases). TRBV5-3 is noted as an ORF with a role that remains uncertain. This CDR3 spans 19 amino acids. The germline V and J ends were trimmed by 4 bases and 2 bases, with 26 bases remaining between them. The CDR3 DNA reads TGTGCCAGAAGCCAGGGGATTATTCAGAACCGGAGCCCCACAGATACGCAGTATTTT. Protein sequence: CARSQGIIQNRSPTDTQYF.

V usage is TRBV6-1 and J usage is TRBJ2-3; the D gene is possibly TRBD1 (5 bases). Trimming took 3 bases from V and 1 from J, leaving 11 bases between them. The CDR3 spans 15 residues. Germline-derived CDR1 and CDR2 are MNHNS and SASEGT. The CDR3 DNA reads TGTGCCAGCAGTGAGCAGGGTTGGGGCACAGATACGCAGTATTTT. It yields the protein CASSEQGWGTDTQYF.

The gene calls are TRBV6-6 and TRBJ2-2; tentatively, D is TRBD1 (7 bases). The CDR3 runs to 16 residues. V was pared by 5 bases and J by 4 bases, with 17 bases between. Looked up from germline, CDR1 is MNHNY and CDR2 is SVGAGI (reference sequence). The CDR3 spells CASSQGSGGGTGELFF. In DNA form, the CDR3 reads TGTGCCAGCAGTCAAGGCTCAGGGGGAGGCACCGGGGAGCTGTTTTTT.

J is TRBJ2-2 and V is TRBV5-4; the match to TRBD1 covers 12 bases. The CDR3 is made up of 17 amino acids. Germline V gives CDR1 SGHNT, CDR2 YYREEE (reference sequence). Trimming at V came to 4 bases and at J to 5 bases, leaving 9 bases not matched to a gene. The chain's CDR3 is CASSTGQGAGITGELFF. CDR3 sequence (DNA): TGTGCCAGCAGCACGGGACAGGGGGCTGGAATAACCGGGGAGCTGTTTTTT.

The chain joins TRBV4-2 to TRBJ1-2, with 7 bases aligning to TRBD1. The germline V gene has CDR1 LGHNA and CDR2 YNFKEQ. The ends lost 1 base at V and 1 base at J; junction bases unmatched: 6. The CDR3 covers 16 residues. The CDR3 nucleotides read TGTGCCAGCAGCCAAGTTGGGACAGCTGATAACTATGGCTACACCTTC. It is translated as CASSQVGTADNYGYTF.

The chain joins TRBV25-1 to TRBJ2-3; maybe TRBD2 (7 bases). Germline CDR1 MGHDK, CDR2 SYGVNS. V was shortened by 7 bases and J by 6 bases, with 20 bases between the two germline ends. The CDR3 has 15 residues. The chain's CDR3 is CASTTPAGAGDTQYF. The CDR3 nucleotides read TGTGCCAGCACCACCCCGGCGGGGGCGGGGGATACGCAGTATTTT.

The chain carries TRBV9 and TRBJ2-3, with 8 positions matching TRBD1. Germline CDR1 reads SGDLS; CDR2 reads YYNGEE. The CDR3 totals 17 residues. J lost 4 bases, V lost 4 bases, and 14 bases had no gene match. The CDR3 DNA reads TGTGCCAGCAGCTTCGGGCGACTCAGGGGGCTATCAGATACGCAGTATTTT. Its protein is CASSFGRLRGLSDTQYF.

The rearrangement links TRBV6-4 to TRBJ2-5; TRBD2 matches at 11 bases. The CDR3 sequence is 18 residues long. The J segment lost 4 bases and the V segment lost 0 bases, leaving 10 bases of the junction unmatched. Germline V gives CDR1 MRHNA, CDR2 SNTAGT. The chain's CDR3 is CASSDSASGGPALETQYF. The CDR3 DNA reads TGTGCCAGCAGTGACTCTGCTAGCGGGGGGCCAGCGCTAGAGACCCAGTACTTC.